The next 2 T cell receptor beta chains were all read from a single sample in a study of shared clonotypes between healthy human individuals. TCRdb's table, derived via immunoSEQ multiplex PCR, lists solely in-frame clones and lacks some. The profile shows about 1,800,000 clones, roughly 95% of them singletons. Naive CD8 cells, CD45RO-negative and positively selected for CCR7, excluded terminally differentiated effector memory CD45RA+ cells. The sample comprised naive CD8+ T cells sorted from blood. These receptors were taken from a man aged 18 to 35 in good health.

The CDR3 sequence is CASTGTGFYEQYF. The CDR3, as DNA: TGTGCCAGCACCGGGACAGGGTTCTACGAGCAGTACTTC. The chain links TRBV6-5 to TRBJ2-7, with 9 bases matching TRBD1. Germline V gives CDR1 MNHEY, CDR2 SVGAGI. This CDR3 spans 13 amino acids. Trimming took 7 bases from V and 3 from J; bases not matched to a gene: 4.

The chain links TRBV4-1 to TRBJ2-5; a weak D match, TRBD2 (6 bases). This CDR3 contains 16 residues. Germline lookup yields CDR1 MGHRA and CDR2 YSYEKL. Trimming removed 1 base from V and 5 bases from J, with 17 bases in between. CDR3 sequence (DNA): TGCGCCAGCAGCCAAGCGGACGACGGGAGCTGGGAGACCCAGTACTTC. Translated: CASSQADDGSWETQYF.